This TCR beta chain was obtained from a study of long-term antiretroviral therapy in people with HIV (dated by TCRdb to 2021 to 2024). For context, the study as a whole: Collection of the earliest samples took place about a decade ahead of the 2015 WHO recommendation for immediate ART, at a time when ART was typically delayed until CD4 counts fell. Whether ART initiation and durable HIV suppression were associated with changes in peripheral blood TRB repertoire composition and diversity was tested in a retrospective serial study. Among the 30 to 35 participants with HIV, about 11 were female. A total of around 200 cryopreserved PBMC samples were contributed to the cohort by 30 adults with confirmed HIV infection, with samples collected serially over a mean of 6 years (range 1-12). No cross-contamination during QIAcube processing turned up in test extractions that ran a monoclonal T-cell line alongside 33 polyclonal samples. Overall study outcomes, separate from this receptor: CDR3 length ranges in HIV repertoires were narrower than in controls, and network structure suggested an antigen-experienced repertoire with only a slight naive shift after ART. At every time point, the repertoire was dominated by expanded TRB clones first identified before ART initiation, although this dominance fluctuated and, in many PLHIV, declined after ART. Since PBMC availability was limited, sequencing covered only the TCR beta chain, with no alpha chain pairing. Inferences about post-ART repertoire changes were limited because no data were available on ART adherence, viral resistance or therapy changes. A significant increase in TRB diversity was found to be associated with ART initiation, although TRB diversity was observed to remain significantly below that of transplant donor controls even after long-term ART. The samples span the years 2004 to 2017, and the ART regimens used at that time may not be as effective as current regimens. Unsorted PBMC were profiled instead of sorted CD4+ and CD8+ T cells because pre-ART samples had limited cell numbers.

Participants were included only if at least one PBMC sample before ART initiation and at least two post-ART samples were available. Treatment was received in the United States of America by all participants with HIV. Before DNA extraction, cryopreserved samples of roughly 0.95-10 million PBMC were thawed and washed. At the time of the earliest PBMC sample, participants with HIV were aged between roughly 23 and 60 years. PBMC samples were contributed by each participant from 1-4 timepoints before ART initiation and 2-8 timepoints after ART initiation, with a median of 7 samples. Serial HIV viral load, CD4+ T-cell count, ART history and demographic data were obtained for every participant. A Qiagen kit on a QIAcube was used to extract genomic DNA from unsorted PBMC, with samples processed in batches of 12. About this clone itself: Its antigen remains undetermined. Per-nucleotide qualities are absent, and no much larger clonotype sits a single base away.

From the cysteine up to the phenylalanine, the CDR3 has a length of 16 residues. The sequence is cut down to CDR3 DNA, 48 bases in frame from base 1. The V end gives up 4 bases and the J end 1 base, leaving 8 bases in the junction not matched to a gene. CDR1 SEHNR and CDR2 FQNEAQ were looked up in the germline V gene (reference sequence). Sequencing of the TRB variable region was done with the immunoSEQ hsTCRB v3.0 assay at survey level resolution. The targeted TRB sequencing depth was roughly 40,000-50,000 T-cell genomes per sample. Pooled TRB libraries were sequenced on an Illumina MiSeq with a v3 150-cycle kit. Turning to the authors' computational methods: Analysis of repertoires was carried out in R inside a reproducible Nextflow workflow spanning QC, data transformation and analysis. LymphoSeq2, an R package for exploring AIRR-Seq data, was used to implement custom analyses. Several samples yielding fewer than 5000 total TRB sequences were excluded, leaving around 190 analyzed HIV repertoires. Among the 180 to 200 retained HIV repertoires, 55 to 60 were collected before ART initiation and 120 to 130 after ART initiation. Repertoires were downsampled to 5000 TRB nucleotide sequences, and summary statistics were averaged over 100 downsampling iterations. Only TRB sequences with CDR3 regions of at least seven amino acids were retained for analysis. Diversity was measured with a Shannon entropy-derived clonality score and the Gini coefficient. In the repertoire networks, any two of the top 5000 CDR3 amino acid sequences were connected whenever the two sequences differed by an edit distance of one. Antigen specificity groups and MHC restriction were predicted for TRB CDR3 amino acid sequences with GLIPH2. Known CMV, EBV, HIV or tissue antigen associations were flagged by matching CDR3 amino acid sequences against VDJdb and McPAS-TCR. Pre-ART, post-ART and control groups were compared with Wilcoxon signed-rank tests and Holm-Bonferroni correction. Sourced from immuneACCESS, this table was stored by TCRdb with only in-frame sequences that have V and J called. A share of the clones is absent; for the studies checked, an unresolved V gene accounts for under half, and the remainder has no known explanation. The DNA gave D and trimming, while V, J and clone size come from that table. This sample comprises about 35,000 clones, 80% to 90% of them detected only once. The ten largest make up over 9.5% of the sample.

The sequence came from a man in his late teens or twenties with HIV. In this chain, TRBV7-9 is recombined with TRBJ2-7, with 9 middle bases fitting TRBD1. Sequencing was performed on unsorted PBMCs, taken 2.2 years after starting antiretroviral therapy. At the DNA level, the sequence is TGTGCCAGCAGCTCGGGATGGACAGGGGCGTCCTACGAGCAGTACTTC. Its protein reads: CASSSGWTGASYEQYF.